The 21 T cell receptor beta chains given below trace back to one sample, sequenced in a study of T cell clones after liver transplantation. The table came from immunoSEQ multiplex PCR; TCRdb's copy has only in-frame clones and leaves some out. The sample has over 100,000 clones, 80% to 85% seen once; the top ten hold approximately 0.99%. Here the sequenced sample was CD4+ T cells from blood, taken before liver transplant. The receptors originated from a human donor who received a liver transplant.

The rearrangement joins TRBV7-7 to TRBJ2-3; weak D call: TRBD2 (6 bases). The CDR3 spans 13 residues. Germline V gene lookup returns CDR1 SSHAT and CDR2 FNYEAQ (reference sequence). The ends were cut back, 5 bases at V and 3 bases at J, with 9 bases in the middle. CDR3: CASSRGSTDTQYF. The CDR3 coding sequence is TGTGCCAGCAGCCGGGGGAGTACAGATACGCAGTATTTT.

The chain combines TRBV18 with TRBJ2-5, with 7 positions matching TRBD1. CDR1 is KGHSH, CDR2 LQKENI, per germline. V lost 5 bases, J lost 1 base, and 4 bases stayed unmatched. The CDR3 is 14 amino acids. CDR3 DNA sequence: TGTGCCAGCTCAAGACAGGGTACCCAAGAGACCCAGTACTTC. Amino acids: CASSRQGTQETQYF.

The chain links TRBV6-5 to TRBJ2-7, with D uncertain. Trimming stripped 6 bases from V and 4 bases from J, with 13 bases between. The CDR3 is 13 residues long. From germline, CDR1 is MNHEY and CDR2 SVGAGI. The CDR3 sequence is CASSETIGYEQYF. CDR3 bases: TGTGCCAGCAGCGAGACGATAGGGTACGAGCAGTACTTC.

The chain employs TRBV11-2 and TRBJ2-2, with 7 nucleotides matching TRBD2. Germline assignment: CDR1 SGHAT and CDR2 FQNNGV. CDR3 length: 15 amino acids. V shed 6 bases and J 3 bases; nucleotides not matched to a gene: 7. CDR3 amino acids: CASRTMAGDTGELFF. Here the CDR3 DNA reads TGTGCCAGCAGAACTATGGCGGGGGACACCGGGGAGCTGTTTTTT. Combining the CDR3 with reference TRBV11-2 and TRBJ2-2 gives the whole variable domain EAGVAQSPRYKIIEKRQSVAFWCNPISGHATLYWYQQILGQGPKLLIQFQNNGVVDDSQLPKDRFSAERLKGVDSTLKIQPAKLEDSAVYLCASRTMAGDTGELFFGEGSRLTVL.

The chain recombines TRBV19 with TRBJ2-1, with D possibly being TRBD1 (5 bases). V was clipped by 0 bases and J by 7 bases, with 10 bases between them. CDR1 is LNHDA and CDR2 is SQIVND in the germline V gene (reference sequence). The CDR3 extends over 14 amino acids. The CDR3 region is CASSIDRPGNEQFF. CDR3 nucleotide sequence: TGTGCCAGTAGTATAGATCGGCCAGGGAATGAGCAGTTCTTC. The whole variable domain, remainder taken from reference TRBV19 and TRBJ2-1, is DGGITQSPKYLFRKEGQNVTLSCEQNLNHDAMYWYRQDPGQGLRLIYYSQIVNDFQKGDIAEGYSVSREKKESFPLTVTSAQKNPTAFYLCASSIDRPGNEQFFGPGTRLTVL.

The rearrangement joins TRBV5-6 to TRBJ2-3; 8 bases align to TRBD1. After removal of 2 bases from V and 4 bases from J, the junction contained 9 bases not matched to a gene. CDR3 length: 16 residues. Germline V gene lookup returns CDR1 SGHDT and CDR2 YYEEEE. This CDR3 is CASSLPGQGRSDTQYF. CDR3 nucleotides: TGTGCCAGCAGCTTACCCGGACAGGGACGGTCAGATACGCAGTATTTT.

The chain joins TRBV7-2 to TRBJ1-5, with TRBD1 identical over 7 bases. CDR1 SGHTA and CDR2 FQGNSA come from the germline V gene. V lost 4 bases and J lost 6; bases outside the gene matches: 6. The CDR3 is made up of 14 amino acids. CDR3 amino acids: CASSSGTERQPQHF. CDR3 in DNA: TGTGCCAGCAGCTCCGGGACAGAACGTCAGCCCCAGCATTTT.

The chain employs TRBV30 and TRBJ2-5; 7 nucleotides line up with TRBD1. Germline lookup yields CDR1 GTSNPN and CDR2 SVGIG (reference sequence). Trimming took 0 bases from V and 4 from J; bases not matched to a gene: 11. CDR3 length: 16 residues. CDR3 loop: CAWSVPRTGVRETQYF. CDR3 in DNA: TGTGCCTGGAGTGTACCGCGAACAGGGGTAAGAGAGACCCAGTACTTC. The variable domain in full, completed from reference TRBV30 and TRBJ2-5, reads SQTIHQWPATLVQPVGSPLSLECTVEGTSNPNLYWYRQAAGRGLQLLFYSVGIGQISSEVPQNLSASRPQDRQFILSSKKLLLSDSGFYLCAWSVPRTGVRETQYFGPGTRLLVL.

V is TRBV11-2 and J is TRBJ2-2; D is tentatively TRBD1 or TRBD2 (5 bases each). The CDR3 consists of 17 residues. In germline, CDR1 is SGHAT, CDR2 FQNNGV. V was trimmed by 4 bases and J by 3 bases, leaving 18 bases between them. CDR3 protein: CASSSLGEFGDTGELFF. In nucleotides, the CDR3 is TGTGCCAGCAGCTCCCTGGGGGAGTTTGGGGACACCGGGGAGCTGTTTTTT. The whole variable domain, remainder taken from reference TRBV11-2 and TRBJ2-2, is EAGVAQSPRYKIIEKRQSVAFWCNPISGHATLYWYQQILGQGPKLLIQFQNNGVVDDSQLPKDRFSAERLKGVDSTLKIQPAKLEDSAVYLCASSSLGEFGDTGELFFGEGSRLTVL.

The chain is built from TRBV21-1 and TRBJ2-1. TRBV21-1 is termed a pseudogene. This CDR3 has 13 amino acids. Here the CDR3 DNA reads TGTGCCAGCAGCGATCGGGACCGTCGTGAGCAGTTCTTC. It specifies CASSDRDRREQFF.

J is TRBJ2-7 and V is TRBV19; 7 bases are shared with TRBD1. CDR3 length: 15 amino acids. V dropped 10 bases and J dropped 2; count of bases not matched to a gene: 14. CDR1 and CDR2 from the germline V gene are LNHDA and SQIVND (reference sequence). The CDR3 DNA follows: TGTGCCACCACTAAAGGGGGCAGCCGTCCCTACGAGCAGTACTTC. Amino acids: CATTKGGSRPYEQYF.

The chain carries TRBV2 and TRBJ1-1; D unresolved. CDR1 is SNHLY and CDR2 is FYNNEI in the germline V gene. V lost 6 bases and J lost 3, with 11 bases in between. CDR3 length: 13 amino acids. CDR3 loop: CASSLFEDTEAFF. The CDR3 nucleotides read TGTGCCAGCAGCCTTTTCGAAGACACTGAAGCTTTCTTT.

V is TRBV19 and J is TRBJ1-2, with 9 bases aligning to TRBD1. Germline V gene data show CDR1 as LNHDA and CDR2 as SQIVND (reference sequence). The V and J ends lost 3 bases and 3 bases, in that order; junction bases with no gene match: 5. This CDR3 spans 15 amino acids. CDR3 protein: CASSIRTGDDYGYTF. CDR3 nucleotide sequence: TGTGCCAGTAGTATCAGGACAGGGGACGACTATGGCTACACCTTC. Based on the CDR3 plus reference TRBV19 and TRBJ1-2, the full variable domain is DGGITQSPKYLFRKEGQNVTLSCEQNLNHDAMYWYRQDPGQGLRLIYYSQIVNDFQKGDIAEGYSVSREKKESFPLTVTSAQKNPTAFYLCASSIRTGDDYGYTFGSGTRLTVV.

The CDR3 reads CASTGGFRQNTEAFF. The DNA of the CDR3 is TGTGCCAGCACAGGGGGCTTTCGGCAGAACACTGAAGCTTTCTTT. The chain couples TRBV19 to TRBJ1-1; 9 positions match TRBD1. Germline loops: CDR1 LNHDA, CDR2 SQIVND (reference sequence). This CDR3 contains 15 residues. The ends lost 9 bases at V and 1 base at J; junction bases unmatched: 9.

The rearrangement uses TRBV27 and TRBJ1-5; D may be TRBD1 (5 bases). Germline CDR1 MNHEY, CDR2 SMNVEV (reference sequence). The CDR3 has 15 residues. The V end lost 8 bases, the J end lost 3 bases, and 17 bases lay between the germline ends. The CDR3 DNA follows: TGTGCCAGCCAGTTGACGGGGCAGAACAATCAGCCCCAGCATTTT. Translating it yields CASQLTGQNNQPQHF.

Only a few counts were recorded for this clone. This rearrangement joins TRBV19 to TRBJ1-2, with 10 bases matching TRBD1. CDR1 is LNHDA, CDR2 SQIVND, per germline (reference sequence). V was clipped by 5 bases and J by 4 bases; unmatched bases: 4. This CDR3 contains 14 residues. The CDR3 spells CASSRDRGSYGYTF. For the CDR3, the DNA is TGTGCCAGTAGTCGGGACAGGGGATCCTATGGCTACACCTTC. The whole variable domain, filled in from reference TRBV19 and TRBJ1-2, reads DGGITQSPKYLFRKEGQNVTLSCEQNLNHDAMYWYRQDPGQGLRLIYYSQIVNDFQKGDIAEGYSVSREKKESFPLTVTSAQKNPTAFYLCASSRDRGSYGYTFGSGTRLTVV.

The V gene is TRBV6-6, the J gene TRBJ2-2, with 11 nucleotides matching TRBD1. The CDR3 sequence is 16 residues long. The germline V gene encodes CDR1 MNHNY and CDR2 SVGAGI (reference sequence). V lost 5 bases, J lost 9 bases, and 11 bases stayed unmatched. The DNA for the CDR3 is TGTGCCAGCAGTCCTTCAGGACAGGGGGCTCCAAGGGAGCTGTTTTTT. Residues: CASSPSGQGAPRELFF.

This clone was recorded once. The chain recombines TRBV7-9 with TRBJ2-1; 8 positions agree with TRBD2. CDR3 length: 14 amino acids. Germline lookup yields CDR1 SEHNR and CDR2 FQNEAQ (reference sequence). V gave up 5 bases and J gave up 6 bases; unmatched junction bases: 6. The CDR3 loop reads CASSLGTRSNEQFF. DNA of the CDR3: TGTGCCAGCAGCCTAGGGACTAGATCCAATGAGCAGTTCTTC.

In its sample, this clone was seen a few times. The chain carries TRBV7-3 and TRBJ1-1, with D perhaps matching TRBD1 (6 bases). Between the trimmed V and J ends, which lost 4 bases and 4 bases, there was a span of 13 bases. From germline, CDR1 is SGHTA and CDR2 FQGTGA. This CDR3 region has 14 residues. CDR3 loop: CASSSNRDGTEAFF. CDR3 in DNA: TGTGCCAGCAGCTCCAACAGGGACGGCACTGAAGCTTTCTTT.

This clone has only a few counts. The gene calls are TRBV11-2 and TRBJ1-3; TRBD1 might be the D (5 bases). Germline CDR1 SGHAT, CDR2 FQNNGV. This CDR3 region has 16 residues. The V end was cut by 1 base, the J end by 0 bases, with 10 bases between. As DNA, the CDR3 is TGTGCCAGCAGCTTAGCGACAGCCTCCTCTGGAAACACCATATATTTT. It encodes CASSLATASSGNTIYF. The entire variable domain, with the rest obtained from reference TRBV11-2 and TRBJ1-3, is as follows: EAGVAQSPRYKIIEKRQSVAFWCNPISGHATLYWYQQILGQGPKLLIQFQNNGVVDDSQLPKDRFSAERLKGVDSTLKIQPAKLEDSAVYLCASSLATASSGNTIYFGEGSWLTVV.

At least ten counts were recorded for this clone. J is TRBJ1-5 and V is TRBV7-8; D uncertain. Trimming took off 0 bases at V and 4 bases at J, with 7 bases between the two ends. The CDR3 consists of 14 residues. Germline V CDR1 and CDR2: SGHVS, FQNEAQ. DNA for the CDR3: TGTGCCAGCAGCTTAGCACGGGAAAATCAGCCCCAGCATTTT. It specifies CASSLARENQPQHF.